This T cell receptor (beta chain) derives from a study of T cell changes during pregnancy in multiple sclerosis. The method was immunoSEQ multiplex PCR; TCRdb's version includes in-frame clones alone and lacks a portion of them. The sample holds 100,000 or so clones, 75% to 95% seen once. J lost 1 base, V lost 10 bases, and 4 bases had no gene match. The CDR3 length is 14 residues. Germline values: CDR1 MNHNS, CDR2 SASEGT. The material sequenced was peripheral blood, taken in the second trimester of pregnancy. The gene calls are TRBV6-1 and TRBJ2-2; TRBD2 matches 9 bases. The TCR originated in a female donor with multiple sclerosis, enrolled in a pregnancy study. The CDR3 protein is CATGTSWNTGELFF. DNA of the CDR3: TGTGCCACCGGGACTAGCTGGAACACCGGGGAGCTGTTTTTT.